This record concerns one TCR beta chain sequence. Its antigen is currently not known. Base qualities are not at hand, and no much larger clone is one base apart. The CDR3 regions of human TCRbeta chains were analyzed by immunosequencing. Processing in the source paper ran as follows. Repertoire TCRs were checked for matches against a reference library of SARS-CoV-2-specific TCRs that had been generated using the MIRA antigen-specificity platform. Breadth was defined as the fraction of unique TCRs that were SARS-CoV-2-associated, and depth was defined as the fraction of total T cells that were SARS-CoV-2-associated. Using the MIRA data, each spike-specific TCR was mapped to the spike region that the TCR reacts to and placed in a CD4 or CD8 class. Log10-transformed breadth and depth values were compared by one-way ANOVA with Sidak's multiple comparisons tests. TCRdb limited this immuneACCESS table to in-frame rearrangements with V and J called. A share of clones is missing; checked studies link under half to unresolved V genes, and the rest is unexplained. The V and J calls and clone size come from that table; D and trimming were worked out from the DNA. Recorded for this sample are roughly 150,000 clones; about 93% of them occurred a single time. The top ten clonotypes cover approximately 6.9% of the sample.

The sample originates from a study of T cell responses to AZD1222 COVID-19 vaccine (TCRdb year 2021). Study-wide context: A total of more than 230 trial participants underwent TCR sequencing, of whom approximately 200 had received two doses of AZD1222 and some 26 had received two doses of the MenACWY control vaccine. Trial participants were enrolled into age subgroups of 18-55, 56-69 and 70-plus years, which contained about 150, 28 and 57 TCR-sequenced participants, respectively.

In light of the paper, this sample's time point label describes: about 28 days (+/-7) after the second vaccine dose. AZD1222 recipients with second doses at about 4 weeks or about 12 weeks were pooled, because spike-specific TCR depth and breadth did not differ between schedules. Samples from vaccinated people were obtained from the UK trials COV001 and COV002, which included a single-blind randomized controlled phase 2/3 trial of AZD1222 (ChAdOx1 nCoV-19) in healthy adults. Trial participant PBMC samples were collected at day 0 and day 28 after the second dose for TCRbeta chain sequencing. V loses 5 bases at its end and J loses 6 bases; junction bases beyond the gene matches: 3. Inclusive of the bounding cysteine and phenylalanine, the CDR3 is 12 residues long. The kept DNA is CDR3 alone, 36 bases in frame from the first base. Based on the germline V gene, the CDR1 and CDR2 sequences are SNHLY and FYNNEI.

Broad study findings and their caveats: Nearly half of unique spike-specific TCRs reportedly recognized epitopes outside regions mutated in the B.1.351 and B.1.1.7 variants. The 56-69-year group was small, and its depth increase did not reach significance, likely because of low power. Because no day 14 peak-response samples were available, repertoires were characterized only after the peak T cell response. The whole spike protein was spanned by vaccine-associated CD4 TCRs, and dominant responses were seen in regions 160-218 and 743-854. Most participants were white British and females outnumbered males, and the authors suggested that clonal diversity may have been underestimated. Spike-specific TCR breadth and depth rose significantly after two AZD1222 doses compared with day 0 and with MenACWY recipients. Conclusions about previously exposed vaccinees are limited because only five or six AZD1222 recipients were SARS-CoV-2 seropositive at baseline.

This TCR was sampled from an adult who received the AZD1222 COVID-19 vaccine. The specimen was peripheral blood, collected 28 days after the second AZD1222 dose. The chain is assembled from TRBV2 and TRBJ1-1; the central 7 bases match TRBD1. The nucleotides are TGTGCCAGCAGTCCTGGGACAGCTGAAGCTTTCTTT. Protein translation: CASSPGTAEAFF.